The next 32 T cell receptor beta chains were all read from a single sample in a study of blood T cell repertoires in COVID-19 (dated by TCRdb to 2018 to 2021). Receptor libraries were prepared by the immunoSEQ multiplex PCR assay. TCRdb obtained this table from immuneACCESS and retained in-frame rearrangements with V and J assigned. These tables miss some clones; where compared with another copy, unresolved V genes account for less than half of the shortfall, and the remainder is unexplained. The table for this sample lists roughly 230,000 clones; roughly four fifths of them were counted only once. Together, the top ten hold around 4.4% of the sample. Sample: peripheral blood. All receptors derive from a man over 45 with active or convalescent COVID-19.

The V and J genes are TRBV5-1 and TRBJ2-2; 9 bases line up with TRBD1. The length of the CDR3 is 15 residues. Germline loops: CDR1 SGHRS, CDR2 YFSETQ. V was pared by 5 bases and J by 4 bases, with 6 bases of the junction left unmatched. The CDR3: CASSRGQGTTGELFF. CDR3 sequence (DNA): TGCGCCAGCAGTCGGGGACAGGGCACCACCGGGGAGCTGTTTTTT. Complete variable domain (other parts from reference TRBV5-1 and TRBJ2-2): KAGVTQTPRYLIKTRGQQVTLSCSPISGHRSVSWYQQTPGQGLQFLFEYFSETQRNKGNFPGRFSGRQFSNSRSEMNVSTLELGDSALYLCASSRGQGTTGELFFGEGSRLTVL.

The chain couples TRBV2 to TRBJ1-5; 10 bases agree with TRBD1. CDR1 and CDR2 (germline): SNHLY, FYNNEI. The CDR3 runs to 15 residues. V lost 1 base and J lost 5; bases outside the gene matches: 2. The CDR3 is CASSEGGQGYQPQHF. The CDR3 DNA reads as TGTGCCAGCAGTGAAGGGGGACAGGGGTATCAGCCCCAGCATTTT.

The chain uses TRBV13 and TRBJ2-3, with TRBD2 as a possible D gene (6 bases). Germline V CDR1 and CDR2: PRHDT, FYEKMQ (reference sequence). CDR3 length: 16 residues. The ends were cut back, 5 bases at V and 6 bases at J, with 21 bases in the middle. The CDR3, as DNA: TGTGCCAGCAGCCCCCCCGGGCCCGGGAGTAGGGATACGCAGTATTTT. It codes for CASSPPGPGSRDTQYF. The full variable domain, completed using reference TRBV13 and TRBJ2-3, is AAGVIQSPRHLIKEKRETATLKCYPIPRHDTVYWYQQGPGQDPQFLISFYEKMQSDKGSIPDRFSAQQFSDYHSELNMSSLELGDSALYFCASSPPGPGSRDTQYFGPGTRLTVL.

In nucleotides, the CDR3 is TGTGCCAGCAGCCCCGGTACTGCGCAGTATTTT. It yields the protein CASSPGTAQYF. The chain joins TRBV7-9 to TRBJ2-3; D is undetermined. Trimming shortened V by 5 bases and J by 10 bases, and 10 bases separated the two germline ends. CDR3 length: 11 amino acids. The germline gives CDR1 SEHNR, CDR2 FQNEAQ (reference sequence).

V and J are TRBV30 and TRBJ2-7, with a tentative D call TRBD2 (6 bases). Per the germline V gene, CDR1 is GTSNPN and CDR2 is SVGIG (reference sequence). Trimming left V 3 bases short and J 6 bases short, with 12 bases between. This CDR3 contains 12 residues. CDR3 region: CAWSPGRTEQYF. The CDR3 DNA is TGTGCCTGGAGCCCAGGGAGGACCGAGCAGTACTTC.

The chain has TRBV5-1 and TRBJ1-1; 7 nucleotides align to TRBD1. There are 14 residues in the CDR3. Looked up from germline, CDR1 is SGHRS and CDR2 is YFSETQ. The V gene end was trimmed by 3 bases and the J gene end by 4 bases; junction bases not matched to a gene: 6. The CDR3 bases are TGCGCCAGCAGCTCCAACAGGGGCGGCACTGAAGCTTTCTTT. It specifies CASSSNRGGTEAFF.

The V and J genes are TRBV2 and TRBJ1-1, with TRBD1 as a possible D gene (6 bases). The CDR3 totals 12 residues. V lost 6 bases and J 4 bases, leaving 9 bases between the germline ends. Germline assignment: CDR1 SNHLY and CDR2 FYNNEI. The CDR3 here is CASRNRVTEAFF. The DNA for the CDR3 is TGTGCCAGCAGGAACAGGGTCACTGAAGCTTTCTTT.

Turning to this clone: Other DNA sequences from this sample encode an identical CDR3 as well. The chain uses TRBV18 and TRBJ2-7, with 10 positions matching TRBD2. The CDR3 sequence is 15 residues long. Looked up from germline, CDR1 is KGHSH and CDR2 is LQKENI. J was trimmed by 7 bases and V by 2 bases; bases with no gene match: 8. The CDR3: CASSPTSGGAHEQYF. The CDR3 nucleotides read TGTGCCAGCTCACCAACCAGCGGGGGGGCCCATGAGCAGTACTTC.

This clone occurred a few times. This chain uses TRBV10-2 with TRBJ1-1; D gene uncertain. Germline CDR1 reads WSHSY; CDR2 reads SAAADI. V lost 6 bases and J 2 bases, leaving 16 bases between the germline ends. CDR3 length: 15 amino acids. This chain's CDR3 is CASSPLLGGNTEAFF. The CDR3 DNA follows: TGCGCCAGCAGCCCCCTCTTGGGAGGCAACACTGAAGCTTTCTTT.

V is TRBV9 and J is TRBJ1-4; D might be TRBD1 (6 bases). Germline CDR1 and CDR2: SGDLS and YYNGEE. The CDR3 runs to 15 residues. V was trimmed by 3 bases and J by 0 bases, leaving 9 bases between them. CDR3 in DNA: TGTGCCAGCAGCGGGGACACATCAACTAATGAAAAACTGTTTTTT. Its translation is CASSGDTSTNEKLFF.

This CDR3 reads CSVDFQGASGTQYF. The CDR3 DNA is TGCAGCGTTGACTTCCAGGGGGCCTCAGGGACCCAGTACTTC. The chain carries TRBV29-1 and TRBJ2-5; 8 bases map to TRBD1. Germline V gene data show CDR1 as SQVTM and CDR2 as ANQGSEA. The CDR3 extends over 14 amino acids. After removal of 3 bases from V and 7 bases from J, the junction contained 10 bases not matched to a gene.

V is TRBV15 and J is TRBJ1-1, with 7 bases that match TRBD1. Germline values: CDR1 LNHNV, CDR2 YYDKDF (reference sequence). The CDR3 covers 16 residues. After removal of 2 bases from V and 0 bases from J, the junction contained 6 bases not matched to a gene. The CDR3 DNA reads TGTGCCACCAGCAGAAAAACGACAGGGATGAACACTGAAGCTTTCTTT. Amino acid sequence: CATSRKTTGMNTEAFF.

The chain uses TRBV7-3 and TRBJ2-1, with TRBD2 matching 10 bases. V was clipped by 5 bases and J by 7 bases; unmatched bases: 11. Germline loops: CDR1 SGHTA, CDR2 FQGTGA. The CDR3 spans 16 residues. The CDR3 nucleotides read TGTGCCAGCAGCCAAGGGGGACTAGCGCCCAAAAATGAGCAGTTCTTC. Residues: CASSQGGLAPKNEQFF. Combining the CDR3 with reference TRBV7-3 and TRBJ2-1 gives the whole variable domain GAGVSQTPSNKVTEKGKYVELRCDPISGHTALYWYRQSLGQGPEFLIYFQGTGAADDSGLPNDRFFAVRPEGSVSTLKIQRTERGDSAVYLCASSQGGLAPKNEQFFGPGTRLTVL.

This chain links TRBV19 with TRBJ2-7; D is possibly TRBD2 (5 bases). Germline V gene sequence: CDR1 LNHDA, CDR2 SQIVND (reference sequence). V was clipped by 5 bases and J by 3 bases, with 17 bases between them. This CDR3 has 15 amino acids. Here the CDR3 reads CASSSQASGSYEQYF. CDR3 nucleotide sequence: TGTGCCAGTAGTTCTCAAGCCTCGGGGAGCTACGAGCAGTACTTC.

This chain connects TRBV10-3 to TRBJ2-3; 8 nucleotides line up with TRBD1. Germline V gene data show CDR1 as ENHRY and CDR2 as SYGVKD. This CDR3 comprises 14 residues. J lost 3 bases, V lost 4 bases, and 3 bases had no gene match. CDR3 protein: CAISGTGRTDTQYF. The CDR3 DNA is TGTGCCATCAGTGGGACAGGGAGGACAGATACGCAGTATTTT.

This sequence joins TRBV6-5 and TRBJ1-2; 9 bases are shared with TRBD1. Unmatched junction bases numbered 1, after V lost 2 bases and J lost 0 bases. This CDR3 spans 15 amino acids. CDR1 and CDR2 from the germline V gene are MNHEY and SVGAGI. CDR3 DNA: TGTGCCAGCAGTTACGGGACAGGGACTAACTATGGCTACACCTTC. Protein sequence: CASSYGTGTNYGYTF.

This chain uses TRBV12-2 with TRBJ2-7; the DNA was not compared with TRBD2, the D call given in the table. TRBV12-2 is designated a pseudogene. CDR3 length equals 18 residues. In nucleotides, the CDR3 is TGTGCAAGTCGCCTAAGTAGGCTAGCGGGGGTGAATTCCTACGAGCAGTACTTC. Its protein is CASRLSRLAGVNSYEQYF.

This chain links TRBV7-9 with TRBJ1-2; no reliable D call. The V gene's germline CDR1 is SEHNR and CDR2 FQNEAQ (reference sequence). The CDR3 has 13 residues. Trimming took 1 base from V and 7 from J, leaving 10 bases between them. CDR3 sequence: CASSLGGSGGYTF. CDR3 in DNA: TGTGCCAGCAGCTTAGGAGGTTCGGGTGGCTACACCTTC.

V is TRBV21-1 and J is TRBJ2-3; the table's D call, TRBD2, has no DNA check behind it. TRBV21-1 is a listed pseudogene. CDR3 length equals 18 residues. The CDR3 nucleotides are TGTGCCAGCAGCAAAGGAGCGGGGGGGCCTTCGGGTGGAGATACGCAGTATTTT. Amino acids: CASSKGAGGPSGGDTQYF.

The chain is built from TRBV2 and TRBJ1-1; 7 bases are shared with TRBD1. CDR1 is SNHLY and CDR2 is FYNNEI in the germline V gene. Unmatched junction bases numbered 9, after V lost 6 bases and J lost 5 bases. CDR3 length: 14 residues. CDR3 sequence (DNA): TGTGCCAGCAGCCCGACAGGGATCGGAACTGAAGCTTTCTTT. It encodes CASSPTGIGTEAFF.

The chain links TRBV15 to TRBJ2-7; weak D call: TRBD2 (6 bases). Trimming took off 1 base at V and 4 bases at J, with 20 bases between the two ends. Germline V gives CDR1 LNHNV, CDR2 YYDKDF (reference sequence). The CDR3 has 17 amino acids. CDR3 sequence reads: CATSRAVWGVGEYEQYF. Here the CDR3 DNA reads TGTGCCACCAGCAGAGCCGTATGGGGGGTCGGGGAGTACGAGCAGTACTTC.

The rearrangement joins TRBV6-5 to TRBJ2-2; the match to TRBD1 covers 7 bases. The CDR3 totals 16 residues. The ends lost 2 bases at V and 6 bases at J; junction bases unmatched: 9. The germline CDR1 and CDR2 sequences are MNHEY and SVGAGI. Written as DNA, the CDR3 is TGTGCCAGCAGTTACCCCCGACAGGGCGAGGCCGGGGAGCTGTTTTTT. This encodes CASSYPRQGEAGELFF.

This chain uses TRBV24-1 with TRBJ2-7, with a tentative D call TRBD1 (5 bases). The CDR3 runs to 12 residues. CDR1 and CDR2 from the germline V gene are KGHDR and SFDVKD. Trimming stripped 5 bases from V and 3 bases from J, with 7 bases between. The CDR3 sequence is CATSGDSYEQYF. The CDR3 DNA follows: TGTGCCACCAGTGGAGACAGCTACGAGCAGTACTTC.

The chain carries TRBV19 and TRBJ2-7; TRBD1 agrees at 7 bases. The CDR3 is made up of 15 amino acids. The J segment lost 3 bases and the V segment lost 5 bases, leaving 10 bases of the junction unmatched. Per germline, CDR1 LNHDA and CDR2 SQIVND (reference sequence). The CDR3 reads CASSLIGGQSYEQYF. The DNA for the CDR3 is TGTGCCAGTAGTTTAATAGGGGGACAGAGCTACGAGCAGTACTTC.

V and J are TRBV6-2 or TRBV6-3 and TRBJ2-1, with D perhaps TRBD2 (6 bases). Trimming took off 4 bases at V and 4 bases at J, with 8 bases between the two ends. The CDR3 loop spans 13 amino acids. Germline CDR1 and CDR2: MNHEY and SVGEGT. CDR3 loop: CASSSGLYNEQFF. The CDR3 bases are TGTGCCAGCAGTTCAGGACTATACAATGAGCAGTTCTTC.

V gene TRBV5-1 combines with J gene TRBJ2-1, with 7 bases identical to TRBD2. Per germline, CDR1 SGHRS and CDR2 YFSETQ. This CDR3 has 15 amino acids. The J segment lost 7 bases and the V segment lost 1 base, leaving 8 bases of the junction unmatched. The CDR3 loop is CASSLTGLVGNEQFF. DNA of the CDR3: TGCGCCAGCAGCTTGACAGGACTAGTGGGGAATGAGCAGTTCTTC.

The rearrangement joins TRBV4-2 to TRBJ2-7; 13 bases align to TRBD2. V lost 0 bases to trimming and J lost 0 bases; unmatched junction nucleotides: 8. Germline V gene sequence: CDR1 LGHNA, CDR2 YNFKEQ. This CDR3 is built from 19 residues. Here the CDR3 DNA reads TGTGCCAGCAGCCAAGATCGACTAGCGGGGGGATCCAGCTCCTACGAGCAGTACTTC. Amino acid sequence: CASSQDRLAGGSSSYEQYF.

CDR3 in amino acids: CASSQTSGGSSYEQYF. CDR3 DNA: TGTGCCAGCAGCCAAACTAGCGGGGGCTCCTCCTACGAGCAGTACTTC. The chain combines TRBV7-2 with TRBJ2-7; TRBD2 aligns across 11 bases. The germline V gene has CDR1 SGHTA and CDR2 FQGNSA. Trimming at V came to 5 bases and at J to 0 bases, leaving 6 bases not matched to a gene. The CDR3 runs to 16 residues.

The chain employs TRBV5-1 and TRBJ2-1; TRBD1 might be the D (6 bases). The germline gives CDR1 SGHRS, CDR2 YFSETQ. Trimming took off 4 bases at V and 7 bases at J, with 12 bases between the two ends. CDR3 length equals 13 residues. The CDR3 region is CASSNLQGNEQFF. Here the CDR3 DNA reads TGCGCCAGCAGCAACCTACAGGGTAATGAGCAGTTCTTC.

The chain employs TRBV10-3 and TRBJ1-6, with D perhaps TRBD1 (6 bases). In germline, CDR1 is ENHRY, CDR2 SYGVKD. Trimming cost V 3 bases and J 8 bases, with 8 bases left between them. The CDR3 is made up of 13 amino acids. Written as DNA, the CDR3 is TGTGCCATCAGTGATGGACAGCATTCACCCCTCCACTTT. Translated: CAISDGQHSPLHF.

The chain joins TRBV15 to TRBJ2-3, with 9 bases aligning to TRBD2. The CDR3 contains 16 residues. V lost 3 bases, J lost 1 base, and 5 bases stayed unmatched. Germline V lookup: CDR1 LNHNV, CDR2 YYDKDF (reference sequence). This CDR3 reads CATSRGGTSRTDTQYF. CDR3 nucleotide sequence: TGTGCCACCAGCAGGGGGGGGACTAGCCGCACAGATACGCAGTATTTT.

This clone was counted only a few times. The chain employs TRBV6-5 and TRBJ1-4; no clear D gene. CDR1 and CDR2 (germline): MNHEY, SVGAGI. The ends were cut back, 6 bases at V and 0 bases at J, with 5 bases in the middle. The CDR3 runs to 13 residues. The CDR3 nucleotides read TGTGCCAGCAGGCGAGCAACTAATGAAAAACTGTTTTTT. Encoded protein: CASRRATNEKLFF.